This TCR beta chain was sequenced for a study of radiotherapy plus CTLA-4 blockade in lung cancer. About the research overall: There were objective responses in roughly 17% of patients, and around 31% had disease control.

Comment on this clone: The antigen is undetermined.

The assay was immunoSEQ multiplex PCR, and TCRdb's table has in-frame clones only and misses some. The sample includes around 99,000 clones, around 88% of them seen just once. Study-wide results and limits: Alongside interferon-beta, early blood T cell clone dynamics were reportedly the best predictor of response. Tumor-derived TCR clones expanded in blood after radiotherapy plus ipilimumab.

Patients had chemo-refractory metastatic non-small-cell lung cancer and received focal radiation plus CTLA-4 blockade that used ipilimumab. Trimming took 3 bases from V and 9 from J, leaving 24 bases between them. The CDR3 totals 17 residues. In germline, CDR1 is LGHNA, CDR2 YNFKEQ. The chain couples TRBV4-2 to TRBJ2-1; D remains unclear. This receptor was taken from a human donor with non-small cell lung cancer that progressed on radiotherapy plus ipilimumab. The source material was peripheral blood, sampled from a patient treated with radiotherapy plus ipilimumab. The CDR3 here is CASSQTSRSSWVIEQFF. CDR3 nucleotides: TGTGCCAGCAGCCAGACATCCCGGAGCTCCTGGGTCATTGAGCAGTTCTTC.